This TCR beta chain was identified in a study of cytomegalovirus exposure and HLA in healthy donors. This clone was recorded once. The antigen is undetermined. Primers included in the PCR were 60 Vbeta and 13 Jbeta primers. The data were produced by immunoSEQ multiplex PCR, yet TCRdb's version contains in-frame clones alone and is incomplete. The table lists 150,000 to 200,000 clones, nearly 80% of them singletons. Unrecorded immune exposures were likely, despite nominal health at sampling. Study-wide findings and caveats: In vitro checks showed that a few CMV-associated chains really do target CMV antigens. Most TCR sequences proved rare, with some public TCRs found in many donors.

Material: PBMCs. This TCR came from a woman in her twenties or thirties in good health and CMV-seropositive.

The CDR3 coding sequence is TGTGCCAGCAGCTGGGGGACTGCAGGTACAGATACGCAGTATTTT. Amino acids: CASSWGTAGTDTQYF. The gene calls are TRBV7-3 and TRBJ2-3; perhaps TRBD2 as D (6 bases). This CDR3 region has 15 residues. V lost 4 bases and J lost 3, with 14 bases in between. Germline V CDR1 and CDR2: SGHTA, FQGTGA.